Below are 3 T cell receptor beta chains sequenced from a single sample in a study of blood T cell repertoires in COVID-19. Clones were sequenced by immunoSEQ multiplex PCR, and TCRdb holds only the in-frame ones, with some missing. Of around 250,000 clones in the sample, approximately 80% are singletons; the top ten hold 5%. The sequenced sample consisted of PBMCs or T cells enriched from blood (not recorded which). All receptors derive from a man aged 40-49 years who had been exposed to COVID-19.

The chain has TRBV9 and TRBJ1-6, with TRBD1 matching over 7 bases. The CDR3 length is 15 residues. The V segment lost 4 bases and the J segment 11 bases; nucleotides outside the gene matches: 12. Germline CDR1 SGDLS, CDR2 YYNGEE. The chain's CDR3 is CASSPNDREQTPLHF. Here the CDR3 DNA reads TGTGCCAGCAGCCCTAATGACAGGGAACAGACACCCCTCCACTTT.

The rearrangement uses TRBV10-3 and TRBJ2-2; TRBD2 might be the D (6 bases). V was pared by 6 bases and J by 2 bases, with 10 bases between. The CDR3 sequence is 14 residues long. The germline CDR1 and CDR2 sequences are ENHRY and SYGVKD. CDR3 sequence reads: CAIRRDLNTGELFF. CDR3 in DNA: TGTGCCATCAGGAGGGACTTAAACACCGGGGAGCTGTTTTTT.

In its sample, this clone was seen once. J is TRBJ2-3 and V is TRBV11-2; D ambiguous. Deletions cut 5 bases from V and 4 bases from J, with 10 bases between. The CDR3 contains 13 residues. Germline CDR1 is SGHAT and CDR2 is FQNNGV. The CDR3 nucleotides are TGTGCCAGCAGCCGAATTGTAGCAGATACGCAGTATTTT. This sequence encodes CASSRIVADTQYF. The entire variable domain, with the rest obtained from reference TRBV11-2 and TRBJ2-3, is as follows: EAGVAQSPRYKIIEKRQSVAFWCNPISGHATLYWYQQILGQGPKLLIQFQNNGVVDDSQLPKDRFSAERLKGVDSTLKIQPAKLEDSAVYLCASSRIVADTQYFGPGTRLTVL.